This TCR beta chain was captured in a study of control samples from healthy donors and cancer patients. Using immunoSEQ multiplex PCR, the repertoire was profiled, and TCRdb retains in-frame clones only, with some absent. This table has fewer than 85,000 clones, 85% to 95% appearing once. V gave up 4 bases and J gave up 0 bases, with 10 bases separating them. The germline V gene encodes CDR1 SGHAT and CDR2 FQNNGV. The CDR3 totals 15 residues. This clonotype was sampled from a woman in her sixties in good health. Input material: blood. The rearrangement joins TRBV11-2 to TRBJ2-1, with D perhaps matching TRBD1 or TRBD2 (5 bases each). The DNA for the CDR3 is TGTGCCAGCAGCTGGATGAGGGGCTCCTACAATGAGCAGTTCTTC. Translated: CASSWMRGSYNEQFF. Combining the CDR3 with reference TRBV11-2 and TRBJ2-1 gives the whole variable domain EAGVAQSPRYKIIEKRQSVAFWCNPISGHATLYWYQQILGQGPKLLIQFQNNGVVDDSQLPKDRFSAERLKGVDSTLKIQPAKLEDSAVYLCASSWMRGSYNEQFFGPGTRLTVL.